The 10 T cell receptor beta chains listed next were all sequenced from one sample in a study of T cells in Graves' hyperthyroidism and ophthalmopathy. RNA transcripts served as the template for amplifying TCR beta CDR3 regions. An initial round of RT-PCR targeting the TCR CDR3 relied on the HTBI primer set. TCRdb itself ran the multiplex PCR reads through MiXCR, one entry per CDR3 protein. Here the sample spans about 360,000 distinct CDR3 sequences, about 12% being singletons. Sequenced sample: blood. The receptors stem from a woman aged 18-35 years with Graves' hyperthyroidism.

The V gene is TRBV7-9, the J gene TRBJ2-7; D is possibly TRBD2 (5 bases). V lost 4 bases and J 4 bases, leaving 8 bases between the germline ends. Per germline, CDR1 SEHNR and CDR2 FQNEAQ (reference sequence). This CDR3 comprises 12 residues. CDR3 nucleotides: TGTGCCAGCAGCTCAGAGGGATACGAGCAGTACTTC. It codes for CASSSEGYEQYF.

This clonotype was detected a few times. This chain connects TRBV19 to TRBJ1-5, with 7 bases lining up with TRBD1. Germline CDR1 and CDR2: LNHDA and SQIVND (reference sequence). With V trimmed by 2 bases and J by 6 bases, 10 bases remained unmatched. The CDR3 sequence is 16 residues long. The CDR3 sequence: CASSIRQGAQSQPQHF. CDR3 in DNA: TGTGCCAGTAGTATAAGACAGGGCGCCCAGAGTCAGCCCCAGCATTTT.

The chain uses TRBV4-1 and TRBJ2-1; D not resolved. CDR1 MGHRA and CDR2 YSYEKL come from the germline V gene. V lost 1 base to trimming and J lost 5 bases, with 3 bases between them. This CDR3 comprises 12 residues. The CDR3 here is CASSQVDNEQFF. CDR3 DNA: TGCGCCAGCAGCCAAGTTGACAATGAGCAGTTCTTC.

This clonotype was seen ten or more times. The chain links TRBV7-9 to TRBJ2-7; D tentatively reads TRBD1 or TRBD2 (5 bases each). CDR1 SEHNR and CDR2 FQNEAQ come from the germline V gene (reference sequence). V lost 5 bases and J 5 bases, leaving 10 bases between the germline ends. This CDR3 is built from 12 residues. In DNA form, the CDR3 reads TGTGCCAGCAGCCCCGGGACGCACGAGCAGTACTTC. Amino acids: CASSPGTHEQYF.

This clonotype was seen many times. The gene calls are TRBV15 and TRBJ2-1; 8 nucleotides match TRBD2. The J segment lost 7 bases and the V segment lost 2 bases, leaving 16 bases of the junction unmatched. CDR3 length: 18 residues. From germline, CDR1 is LNHNV and CDR2 YYDKDF (reference sequence). The CDR3 loop is CATSRPILAGFGENEQFF. The CDR3 DNA sequence: TGTGCCACCAGCAGACCTATCTTAGCGGGGTTCGGGGAGAATGAGCAGTTCTTC.

There are many counts of this clonotype. This chain connects TRBV24-1 to TRBJ2-2; D gene unclear. Trimming shortened V by 4 bases and J by 9 bases, and 11 bases separated the two germline ends. The CDR3 contains 13 residues. Germline values: CDR1 KGHDR, CDR2 SFDVKD. CDR3 DNA sequence: TGTGCCACCAGTGAGTCCCTAGGACGGGAGCTGTTTTTT. Its protein product is CATSESLGRELFF.

This clonotype showed up many times. The V call is TRBV7-2, the J call TRBJ2-3, with a tentative D call TRBD2 (6 bases). Germline V gene sequence: CDR1 SGHTA, CDR2 FQGNSA. The V end lost 5 bases, the J end lost 2 bases, and 14 bases lay between the germline ends. This CDR3 spans 15 amino acids. The DNA for the CDR3 is TGTGCCAGCAGCCCCTGGGCGGGAATCACAGATACGCAGTATTTT. This gives the protein CASSPWAGITDTQYF. Full variable domain (missing parts from reference TRBV7-2 and TRBJ2-3): GAGVSQSPSNKVTEKGKDVELRCDPISGHTALYWYRQSLGQGLEFLIYFQGNSAPDKSGLPSDRFSAERTGGSVSTLTIQRTQQEDSAVYLCASSPWAGITDTQYFGPGTRLTVL.

This clonotype was recorded many times. The chain employs TRBV28 and TRBJ1-3; D is undetermined. Germline loops: CDR1 MDHEN, CDR2 SYDVKM. The CDR3 contains 15 residues. The V and J ends lost 9 bases and 1 base respectively, with 16 bases between them. The CDR3 here is CASRRREGSGNTIYF. CDR3 nucleotide sequence: TGTGCCAGTCGGCGCCGGGAAGGGTCTGGAAACACCATATATTTT.

The sample holds many counts of this clonotype. V usage is TRBV6-1 and J usage is TRBJ1-1; D not resolved. The germline CDR1 and CDR2 sequences are MNHNS and SASEGT. CDR3 length equals 18 residues. V lost 1 base, J lost 6 bases, and 24 bases lay in between. The CDR3 DNA reads as TGTGCCAGCAGTGAAGTAAATGGTGCCCGACACCCCCCCGCTGAAGCTTTCTTT. It is translated as CASSEVNGARHPPAEAFF.

This clonotype was detected ten times or more. V gene TRBV7-2 combines with J gene TRBJ1-2, with 7 bases lining up with TRBD1. Losses at the gene ends were 1 base for V and 7 bases for J; bases not matched to a gene: 6. CDR3 length: 14 residues. The germline CDR1 and CDR2 sequences are SGHTA and FQGNSA. The CDR3 DNA reads as TGTGCCAGCAGCTTAGGAGTAGGGGGCCGTGGCTACACCTTC. Protein: CASSLGVGGRGYTF.